These 29 T cell receptor beta chains were sequenced from one sample in a study of CD8 T cells in ankylosing spondylitis. Study-wide results and limits: Typical of ankylosing spondylitis blood, it appeared, was a TCR beta motif of 7 or 8 highly homologous variants.

TCRdb fed the 5' RACE reads into MiXCR, producing one record per CDR3 protein. This sample has 390,000 or so distinct CDR3 sequences, with more than 20% found just once. Their specific antigens are unknown. The sequencing sample was made of blood, either unsorted or a sorted T cell fraction (not recorded which). These receptors originate from a male donor with ankylosing spondylitis.

This clonotype was recorded a few times. The gene calls are TRBV12-3 or TRBV12-4 and TRBJ2-7, with 8 nucleotides matching TRBD1. After removal of 5 bases from V and 1 base from J, the junction contained 7 bases not matched to a gene. The CDR3 is 15 amino acids. The CDR3, as DNA: TGTGCCAGCAGTCCGAGACAGGGGATTTCCTACGAGCAGTACTTC. Residues: CASSPRQGISYEQYF.

This clonotype has a single count. The rearrangement joins TRBV20-1 to TRBJ2-7, with 8 bases fitting TRBD1. The CDR3 spans 14 residues. V shed 1 base, J shed 6 bases, and the junction held 8 bases outside the gene matches. CDR1 is DFQATT, CDR2 SNEGSKA, per germline (reference sequence). The CDR3 DNA reads TGCAGTGCTAGAGCGGGCAGGGGGCAGGGCGAGCAGTACTTC. Protein sequence: CSARAGRGQGEQYF.

The chain uses TRBV18 and TRBJ2-1, with 12 bases matching TRBD2. This CDR3 spans 19 amino acids. In germline, CDR1 is KGHSH, CDR2 LQKENI. Losses at the gene ends were 3 bases for V and 6 bases for J; bases not matched to a gene: 15. The CDR3 DNA follows: TGTGCCAGCTCACCCCGACTAGCGGGGGATGCGGGGGTGCCCAATGAGCAGTTCTTC. It codes for CASSPRLAGDAGVPNEQFF.

The chain uses TRBV4-2 and TRBJ2-3, with a weak D call TRBD2 (6 bases). This CDR3 has 15 residues. Trimming took off 4 bases at V and 2 bases at J, with 13 bases between the two ends. Germline loops: CDR1 LGHNA, CDR2 YNFKEQ. In DNA, the CDR3 is TGTGCCAGCAGCCCGGGGGACCTAACCACAGATACGCAGTATTTT. It specifies CASSPGDLTTDTQYF.

The chain couples TRBV7-2 to TRBJ2-5; 8 bases map to TRBD2. J was trimmed by 4 bases and V by 5 bases; bases with no gene match: 12. This CDR3 is 16 amino acids long. Per germline, CDR1 SGHTA and CDR2 FQGNSA. CDR3 sequence (DNA): TGTGCCAGCAGCGTCTCAATGGCGGGGGGTGGAGAGACCCAGTACTTC. Translating gives CASSVSMAGGGETQYF.

This clonotype was seen many times. This chain connects TRBV20-1 to TRBJ1-5; TRBD1 aligns across 8 bases. The V gene's germline CDR1 is DFQATT and CDR2 SNEGSKA (reference sequence). With 0 bases clipped from V and 4 bases from J, the junction kept 8 bases outside the gene matches. The CDR3 covers 16 residues. The CDR3 region has the DNA TGCAGTGCTAGAGATGGGGGGACAGGCAATAATCAGCCCCAGCATTTT. It is translated as CSARDGGTGNNQPQHF.

This clonotype was seen only a few times. J is TRBJ2-3 and V is TRBV7-3, with D hard to call. Trimming stripped 5 bases from V and 2 bases from J, with 11 bases between. This CDR3 contains 14 residues. Per the germline V gene, CDR1 is SGHTA and CDR2 is FQGTGA. The CDR3 DNA sequence: TGTGCCAGCAGCCGGACGCCCAACACAGATACGCAGTATTTT. This gives the protein CASSRTPNTDTQYF. Variable domain in full (rest from reference TRBV7-3 and TRBJ2-3): GAGVSQTPSNKVTEKGKYVELRCDPISGHTALYWYRQSLGQGPEFLIYFQGTGAADDSGLPNDRFFAVRPEGSVSTLKIQRTERGDSAVYLCASSRTPNTDTQYFGPGTRLTVL.

This clonotype has only a few counts. The CDR3 sequence: CASSFVLGQGFPYEQYF. CDR3 nucleotide sequence: TGTGCCAGCAGTTTCGTCTTAGGACAGGGGTTCCCCTACGAGCAGTACTTC. The chain links TRBV12-3 or TRBV12-4 to TRBJ2-7; 9 positions match TRBD1. CDR3 length equals 17 residues. J lost 2 bases, V lost 3 bases, and 11 bases had no gene match.

The chain carries TRBV2 and TRBJ2-6; tentative D call: TRBD2 (6 bases). The ends were cut back, 4 bases at V and 0 bases at J, with 16 bases in the middle. Germline-derived CDR1 and CDR2 are SNHLY and FYNNEI. The length of the CDR3 is 18 residues. The CDR3 region has the DNA TGTGCCAGCAGTGGGGGTATTGGAGGGGCCTCTGGGGCCAACGTCCTGACTTTC. Translation: CASSGGIGGASGANVLTF.

The chain combines TRBV27 with TRBJ1-2; no firm D call. The CDR3 is 15 amino acids. Trimming left V 6 bases short and J 0 bases short, with 14 bases between. Germline V gene lookup returns CDR1 MNHEY and CDR2 SMNVEV (reference sequence). CDR3 protein: CASRFLGSANYGYTF. Written as DNA, the CDR3 is TGTGCCAGCAGATTCCTGGGGAGTGCTAACTATGGCTACACCTTC.

In this sample, this clonotype turned up a few times. The chain uses TRBV20-1 and TRBJ2-3, with a weak D call TRBD2 (6 bases). Trimming pared 5 bases from V and 9 bases from J, leaving 21 bases between. Germline lookup yields CDR1 DFQATT and CDR2 SNEGSKA (reference sequence). The CDR3 runs to 14 residues. The CDR3 DNA follows: TGCAGTGCTCGACTAGAAAAGGCCCCCGGGACGCAGTATTTT. This codes for CSARLEKAPGTQYF.

This clonotype appeared a few times. V usage is TRBV20-1 and J usage is TRBJ2-7; weak D call: TRBD1 (5 bases). CDR3 length: 14 amino acids. CDR1 is DFQATT and CDR2 is SNEGSKA in the germline V gene (reference sequence). Trimming took 3 bases from V and 7 from J, leaving 19 bases between them. CDR3 in DNA: TGCAGTGCTAGTGGCCGGCAGGGTCTTGGGGAGCAGTACTTC. Amino acids: CSASGRQGLGEQYF.

This clonotype was recorded a few times. The chain uses TRBV27 and TRBJ2-5; perhaps TRBD2 as D (6 bases). The CDR3 runs to 14 residues. The germline V gene has CDR1 MNHEY and CDR2 SMNVEV (reference sequence). Trimming removed 7 bases from V and 5 bases from J, with 17 bases in between. The CDR3 DNA is TGTGCCAGCAAAGAGGTCGGGAGAGGCGAGACCCAGTACTTC. Protein product: CASKEVGRGETQYF.

This clonotype has just a few counts. The chain joins TRBV18 to TRBJ2-2; D is unclear. Germline V gene sequence: CDR1 KGHSH, CDR2 LQKENI. V was pared by 1 base and J by 0 bases, with 9 bases between. This CDR3 is 16 amino acids long. CDR3 loop: CASSPLATSNTGELFF. CDR3 coding DNA: TGTGCCAGCTCACCACTGGCGACATCGAACACCGGGGAGCTGTTTTTT.

The chain has TRBV20-1 and TRBJ2-2; TRBD1 is a possible D gene (7 bases). This CDR3 has 17 residues. V lost 6 bases and J lost 0, with 20 bases in between. Germline V gene lookup returns CDR1 DFQATT and CDR2 SNEGSKA (reference sequence). As DNA, the CDR3 is TGCAGTGCCCGAGGGGGCGGGAAGGTGGCGAACACCGGGGAGCTGTTTTTT. It codes for CSARGGGKVANTGELFF.

The rearrangement uses TRBV2 and TRBJ2-1; 11 bases agree with TRBD2. Germline CDR1 SNHLY, CDR2 FYNNEI. V shed 6 bases, J shed 11 bases, and the junction held 3 bases outside the gene matches. This CDR3 is 12 amino acids long. The CDR3 region has the DNA TGTGCCAGCAGAGGACTAGCGGGCCAGCAGTTCTTC. This encodes CASRGLAGQQFF.

The genes are TRBV6-2 or TRBV6-3 and TRBJ2-6; 9 bases are a match to TRBD1. Germline values: CDR1 MNHEY, CDR2 SVGEGT. V lost 11 bases to trimming and J lost 2 bases; unmatched junction nucleotides: 1. The CDR3 is 13 residues long. CDR3 protein: CAGTGPGANVLTF. The DNA of the CDR3 is TGTGCCGGGACAGGGCCTGGGGCCAACGTCCTGACTTTC.

This clonotype has only a few counts. The rearrangement joins TRBV5-1 to TRBJ2-4, with 7 bases fitting TRBD2. Trimming removed 0 bases from V and 8 bases from J; junction bases left unmatched: 8. Germline CDR1 SGHRS, CDR2 YFSETQ. The CDR3 has 15 amino acids. The CDR3 loop is CASSLDRREFDIQYF. The CDR3 bases are TGCGCCAGCAGCTTGGATCGGCGGGAGTTCGACATTCAGTACTTC. The whole variable domain, remainder taken from reference TRBV5-1 and TRBJ2-4, is KAGVTQTPRYLIKTRGQQVTLSCSPISGHRSVSWYQQTPGQGLQFLFEYFSETQRNKGNFPGRFSGRQFSNSRSEMNVSTLELGDSALYLCASSLDRREFDIQYFGAGTRLSVL.

The V and J genes are TRBV2 and TRBJ2-2, with D unresolved. The CDR3 has 14 residues. Trimming left V 7 bases short and J 0 bases short, with 9 bases between. The germline V gene encodes CDR1 SNHLY and CDR2 FYNNEI. This CDR3 reads CASNGRSNTGELFF. For the CDR3, the DNA is TGTGCCAGCAACGGGCGGTCGAACACCGGGGAGCTGTTTTTT.

Note on this clonotype: Since a far larger clone is one base different, this is likely a read error. The gene calls are TRBV9 and TRBJ2-5; 9 nucleotides line up with TRBD2. V shed 4 bases, J shed 3 bases, and the junction held 1 base outside the gene matches. Per germline, CDR1 SGDLS and CDR2 YYNGEE. This CDR3 has 13 amino acids. CDR3 sequence: CASSIAGEETQYF. The CDR3 DNA follows: TGTGCCAGCAGCATAGCGGGAGAAGAGACCCAGTACTTC.

About this clonotype: At one of its ends the junction is not consistent with the germline gene, which may arise from a read error. The chain is built from TRBV12-3 or TRBV12-4 and TRBJ2-3, with 8 bases lining up with TRBD2. The CDR3 has 11 residues. This CDR3 reads CASSLEGTRTF. In nucleotides, the CDR3 is TGTGCCAGCAGTTTAGAAGGGACTAGGACTTTT.

There are a few counts of this clonotype. The V and J genes are TRBV12-3 or TRBV12-4 and TRBJ2-1; perhaps TRBD1 as D (6 bases). The CDR3 has 15 amino acids. The V end was cut by 3 bases, the J end by 4 bases, with 13 bases between. CDR3 loop: CASSFRGSLYNEQFF. The DNA of the CDR3 is TGTGCCAGCAGTTTCAGGGGTTCCCTATACAATGAGCAGTTCTTC.

The chain links TRBV11-2 to TRBJ1-2, with 11 bases aligning to TRBD1. V was pared by 3 bases and J by 7 bases, with 7 bases of the junction left unmatched. CDR3 length: 15 residues. Germline CDR1 SGHAT, CDR2 FQNNGV. Written as DNA, the CDR3 is TGTGCCAGCAGCTTTTTAGGACAGGGGGCTTCTGGCTACACCTTC. Translated, it gives CASSFLGQGASGYTF.

This clonotype has only a few counts. The V call is TRBV5-1, the J call TRBJ2-5, with 7 bases aligning to TRBD1. Trimming at V came to 1 base and at J to 1 base, leaving 1 base not matched to a gene. CDR1 is SGHRS and CDR2 is YFSETQ in the germline V gene. There are 14 residues in the CDR3. CDR3 DNA sequence: TGCGCCAGCAGCTTGAGGGACAGCCAAGAGACCCAGTACTTC. Amino acids: CASSLRDSQETQYF. Full variable domain (missing parts from reference TRBV5-1 and TRBJ2-5): KAGVTQTPRYLIKTRGQQVTLSCSPISGHRSVSWYQQTPGQGLQFLFEYFSETQRNKGNFPGRFSGRQFSNSRSEMNVSTLELGDSALYLCASSLRDSQETQYFGPGTRLLVL.

This clonotype is classed as medium-sized. The chain is built from TRBV29-1 and TRBJ2-5; 9 bases match TRBD1. Germline CDR1 is SQVTM and CDR2 is ANQGSEA. This CDR3 has 13 amino acids. V trimming: 7 bases; J trimming: 5 bases; junction bases outside the gene matches: 8. The CDR3 protein is CSGRDRVEETQYF. For the CDR3, the DNA is TGCAGCGGCCGGGACAGGGTGGAGGAGACCCAGTACTTC.

This chain uses TRBV18 with TRBJ2-6; D is possibly TRBD1 or TRBD2 (5 bases each). The CDR3 sequence is 17 residues long. CDR1 is KGHSH, CDR2 LQKENI, per germline. The V gene lost 3 bases and the J gene lost 0 bases, with 12 bases spanning the gap. CDR3: CASSPSGRSSGANVLTF. As DNA, the CDR3 is TGTGCCAGCTCACCCTCGGGACGGAGCTCTGGGGCCAACGTCCTGACTTTC.

This clonotype was seen ten or more times. The CDR3 sequence is CATAGTGIVNEQFF. The CDR3 DNA reads as TGTGCCACCGCCGGGACAGGGATTGTCAATGAGCAGTTCTTC. V usage is TRBV12-3 or TRBV12-4 and J usage is TRBJ2-1, with TRBD1 identical over 9 bases. Germline trimming cut 10 bases from V and 6 bases from J; bases unmatched to any gene: 10. The CDR3 consists of 14 residues.

The chain carries TRBV30 and TRBJ2-2; 7 nucleotides match TRBD1. The trim removed 5 bases at V and 5 bases at J, leaving 8 bases unmatched. The CDR3 totals 14 residues. Germline-derived CDR1 and CDR2 are GTSNPN and SVGIG (reference sequence). CDR3 nucleotides: TGTGCCTGGGCAGGGGGATTAATGACCGGGGAGCTGTTTTTT. Its protein product is CAWAGGLMTGELFF. The variable domain in full, with the rest retrieved from reference TRBV30 and TRBJ2-2, is SQTIHQWPATLVQPVGSPLSLECTVEGTSNPNLYWYRQAAGRGLQLLFYSVGIGQISSEVPQNLSASRPQDRQFILSSKKLLLSDSGFYLCAWAGGLMTGELFFGEGSRLTVL.

This clonotype was detected only a few times. The rearrangement joins TRBV5-1 to TRBJ1-1; 7 nucleotides agree with TRBD1. CDR3 size: 15 residues. The germline CDR1 and CDR2 sequences are SGHRS and YFSETQ. With V trimmed by 2 bases and J by 0 bases, 4 bases remained unmatched. The CDR3 DNA reads TGCGCCAGCAGCTTTCGACAGGGAATGAACACTGAAGCTTTCTTT. This gives the protein CASSFRQGMNTEAFF.